One sample yielded the 11 T cell receptor beta chains listed below, sequenced in a study of blood T cell repertoires in COVID-19. Clones were sequenced by immunoSEQ multiplex PCR, and TCRdb holds only the in-frame ones, with some missing. The top ten hold around 8% of the sample, which has roughly 150,000 clones, roughly 81% seen once. What was sequenced was peripheral blood. These receptors were taken from a woman aged 55-69 years with COVID-19, enrolled during active disease.

The chain recombines TRBV5-1 with TRBJ2-3, with 9 bases identical to TRBD2. Per the germline V gene, CDR1 is SGHRS and CDR2 is YFSETQ. This CDR3 spans 16 amino acids. V gave up 0 bases and J gave up 2 bases; unmatched junction bases: 4. CDR3 nucleotides: TGCGCCAGCAGCTTGGACAGCGGGGGGCCCACAGATACGCAGTATTTT. This translates into CASSLDSGGPTDTQYF.

The V and J genes are TRBV3-1 (or the pseudogene TRBV3-2) and TRBJ2-5; 11 nucleotides agree with TRBD1. Germline V gene data show CDR1 as LGHDT and CDR2 as YNNKEL (reference sequence). The CDR3 consists of 15 residues. J lost 5 bases, V lost 4 bases, and 6 bases had no gene match. CDR3 region: CASSLGTGGDETQYF. CDR3 DNA: TGTGCCAGCAGCCTTGGGACAGGGGGTGATGAGACCCAGTACTTC.

The genes are TRBV12-5 and TRBJ1-1; D is ambiguous. Trimming removed 7 bases from V and 0 bases from J, with 12 bases in between. The CDR3 has 14 amino acids. The germline V gene has CDR1 LGHNT and CDR2 FRNRAP. CDR3 residues: CASAWREVNTEAFF. CDR3 nucleotide sequence: TGTGCTAGTGCCTGGAGAGAGGTGAACACTGAAGCTTTCTTT.

The CDR3 region has the DNA TGTGCCAGCAGCCCTATGGCCCGCGGTCCCCTCCACTTT. It codes for CASSPMARGPLHF. The chain couples TRBV5-4 to TRBJ1-6; no clear D. Between the trimmed V and J ends, which lost 4 bases and 13 bases, there was a span of 15 bases. The CDR3 is 13 residues long. Germline V gene sequence: CDR1 SGHNT, CDR2 YYREEE (reference sequence). Full variable domain (remainder filled in from reference TRBV5-4 and TRBJ1-6): ETGVTQSPTHLIKTRGQQVTLRCSSQSGHNTVSWYQQALGQGPQFIFQYYREEENGRGNFPPRFSGLQFPNYSSELNVNALELDDSALYLCASSPMARGPLHFGNGTRLTVT.

The V and J genes are TRBV3-1 (or the pseudogene TRBV3-2) and TRBJ2-4; 11 bases are shared with TRBD1. The germline V gene encodes CDR1 LGHDT and CDR2 YNNKEL (reference sequence). J lost 8 bases, V lost 2 bases, and 5 bases had no gene match. This CDR3 region has 15 residues. The chain's CDR3 is CASSQRTGGGDIQYF. The CDR3 region has the DNA TGTGCCAGCAGCCAACGGACAGGGGGCGGGGACATTCAGTACTTC.

The chain carries TRBV24-1 and TRBJ2-1, with TRBD2 matching over 14 bases. V shed 4 bases and J 7 bases; nucleotides not matched to a gene: 2. The V gene's germline CDR1 is KGHDR and CDR2 SFDVKD. The CDR3 consists of 15 residues. CDR3 sequence reads: CATSDRTSGRNEQFF. The CDR3 DNA is TGTGCCACCAGTGACAGGACTAGCGGGAGGAATGAGCAGTTCTTC.

This clone was recorded a few times. V usage is TRBV5-1 and J usage is TRBJ2-2; 9 bases match TRBD2. The V segment lost 4 bases and the J segment 5 bases; nucleotides outside the gene matches: 9. This CDR3 has 16 residues. The V gene's germline CDR1 is SGHRS and CDR2 YFSETQ. CDR3 residues: CASSPVGLAGTGELFF. CDR3 bases: TGCGCCAGCAGCCCGGTGGGACTAGCCGGTACCGGGGAGCTGTTTTTT.

V and J are TRBV6-4 and TRBJ1-2; 7 bases match TRBD1. Trimming removed 5 bases from V and 6 bases from J; junction bases left unmatched: 6. This CDR3 is 13 amino acids long. Germline assignment: CDR1 MRHNA and CDR2 SNTAGT. The CDR3 region is CASSRGRGDGYTF. The CDR3 DNA follows: TGTGCCAGCAGTAGGGGGCGAGGTGATGGCTACACCTTC.

The chain recombines TRBV5-1 with TRBJ2-1; D is undetermined. The CDR3 extends over 12 amino acids. Trimming stripped 4 bases from V and 6 bases from J, with 8 bases between. In germline, CDR1 is SGHRS, CDR2 YFSETQ. This CDR3 reads CASSPGSNEQFF. The CDR3 nucleotides read TGCGCCAGCAGCCCCGGTTCCAATGAGCAGTTCTTC.

This chain uses TRBV10-3 with TRBJ1-2; D is possibly TRBD1 (5 bases). Trimming took off 2 bases at V and 3 bases at J, with 16 bases between the two ends. This CDR3 comprises 16 residues. Germline values: CDR1 ENHRY, CDR2 SYGVKD. In nucleotides, the CDR3 is TGTGCCATCAGTGAGAGGGGAGGGGTTGATCACTATGGCTACACCTTC. It translates to CAISERGGVDHYGYTF.

The gene calls are TRBV4-1 and TRBJ1-1; no firm D call. Between the trimmed V and J ends, which lost 5 bases and 1 base, there was a span of 20 bases. The CDR3 consists of 17 residues. Germline V gene lookup returns CDR1 MGHRA and CDR2 YSYEKL. CDR3: CASSDPPRRPTNTEAFF. CDR3 nucleotide sequence: TGCGCCAGCAGCGACCCCCCCCGCAGGCCGACGAACACTGAAGCTTTCTTT.